The 25 T cell receptor beta chains in this list originate from one sample, sequenced in a study of STAT5B mutations in CD4+ large granular lymphocyte leukemia. Only in-frame clones appear in the TCRdb table, and some are missing; sequencing was by immunoSEQ multiplex PCR. The sample holds 45,000 to 50,000 clones, 80% to 85% seen once. Material: CD4+ T cells from blood buffy coats. The receptor set was obtained from a human donor in good health.

The chain couples TRBV30 to TRBJ1-6; the D is unclear. Germline lookup yields CDR1 GTSNPN and CDR2 SVGIG (reference sequence). The CDR3 consists of 12 residues. The V end was cut by 2 bases, the J end by 10 bases, with 9 bases between. The CDR3, as DNA: TGTGCCTGGAGTAAACGGGGATCACCCCTCCACTTT. It is translated as CAWSKRGSPLHF.

There are a few counts of this clone. The chain has TRBV14 and TRBJ1-1; D possibly corresponds to TRBD1 (6 bases). The germline gives CDR1 SGHDN, CDR2 FVKESK. Trimming removed 2 bases from V and 3 bases from J, with 25 bases in between. CDR3 length equals 19 residues. Here the CDR3 DNA reads TGTGCCAGCAGCCAACACTTGACAGGTCGAAACGATAGGTACACTGAAGCTTTCTTT. This gives the protein CASSQHLTGRNDRYTEAFF.

The V gene is TRBV11-3, the J gene TRBJ2-3, with 16 bases aligning to TRBD2. The CDR3 loop spans 16 amino acids. The germline CDR1 and CDR2 sequences are SGHNT and YENEEA. Trimming at V came to 5 bases and at J to 6 bases, leaving 5 bases not matched to a gene. DNA of the CDR3: TGTGCCAGCAGCACCGGGACTAGCGGGAGGGAGGATACGCAGTATTTT. It yields the protein CASSTGTSGREDTQYF.

The rearrangement links TRBV11-1 to TRBJ1-5; D remains unclear. Trimming removed 1 base at V and 7 bases at J, with 8 bases between. The CDR3 consists of 13 residues. Germline V gives CDR1 SGHAT, CDR2 FQDESV (reference sequence). The CDR3 is CASSLGAGQPQHF. DNA of the CDR3: TGTGCCAGCAGCTTAGGGGCGGGACAGCCCCAGCATTTT.

The chain carries TRBV13 and TRBJ2-7; TRBD2 might be the D (6 bases). The CDR3 spans 14 residues. Germline CDR1 and CDR2: PRHDT and FYEKMQ (reference sequence). Between the trimmed V and J ends, which lost 6 bases and 3 bases, there was a span of 15 bases. The CDR3 DNA reads TGTGCCAGCAGTAGTGGTCCGGGGGACTACGAGCAGTACTTC. Amino acids: CASSSGPGDYEQYF.

The rearrangement uses TRBV7-6 and TRBJ2-3; D remains unclear. The CDR3 is 13 amino acids. V was shortened by 1 base and J by 7 bases, with 9 bases between the two germline ends. Looked up from germline, CDR1 is SGHVS and CDR2 is FNYEAQ. This CDR3 is CASSLDLRNTQYF. CDR3 nucleotides: TGTGCCAGCAGCTTAGATTTGAGGAATACGCAGTATTTT.

V is TRBV15 and J is TRBJ2-5; tentatively, D is TRBD1 (6 bases). The CDR3 loop spans 14 amino acids. Looked up from germline, CDR1 is LNHNV and CDR2 is YYDKDF (reference sequence). V gave up 4 bases and J gave up 6 bases, with 15 bases separating them. The CDR3: CATSTLQGKKTQYF. The CDR3 bases are TGTGCCACCAGCACGCTACAGGGTAAAAAGACCCAGTACTTC. Using reference TRBV15 and TRBJ2-5 for the parts outside the CDR3, the full variable domain is DAMVIQNPRYQVTQFGKPVTLSCSQTLNHNVMYWYQQKSSQAPKLLFHYYDKDFNNEADTPDNFQSRRPNTSFCFLDIRSPGLGDTAMYLCATSTLQGKKTQYFGPGTRLLVL.

V usage is TRBV5-6 and J usage is TRBJ2-4; a possible D gene is TRBD2 (5 bases). The CDR3 is 17 residues long. V was shortened by 1 base and J by 0 bases, with 14 bases between the two germline ends. The germline V gene encodes CDR1 SGHDT and CDR2 YYEEEE. The CDR3 DNA reads TGTGCCAGCAGCTTGTTGGCCCGGGATGTAGCCAAAAACATTCAGTACTTC. Amino acids: CASSLLARDVAKNIQYF.

The V gene is TRBV9, the J gene TRBJ1-2, with D unclear. Germline loops: CDR1 SGDLS, CDR2 YYNGEE. This CDR3 contains 15 residues. V shed 4 bases and J shed 5 bases, with 18 bases lying between them. The CDR3 spells CASSSNRERAYGYTF. CDR3 in DNA: TGTGCCAGCAGCTCCAACCGGGAGAGGGCGTATGGCTACACCTTC.

The chain recombines TRBV5-4 with TRBJ2-5, with TRBD2 identical over 13 bases. The CDR3 spans 16 residues. The germline V gene has CDR1 SGHNT and CDR2 YYREEE (reference sequence). The V segment lost 3 bases and the J segment 2 bases; nucleotides outside the gene matches: 4. The CDR3 DNA sequence: TGTGCCAGCAGCTCCGGGACTAGCGGGAAGCAAGAGACCCAGTACTTC. Its protein is CASSSGTSGKQETQYF. The full variable domain, with the rest looked up from reference TRBV5-4 and TRBJ2-5, is ETGVTQSPTHLIKTRGQQVTLRCSSQSGHNTVSWYQQALGQGPQFIFQYYREEENGRGNFPPRFSGLQFPNYSSELNVNALELDDSALYLCASSSGTSGKQETQYFGPGTRLLVL.

V and J are TRBV7-8 and TRBJ1-2; D may be TRBD1 (6 bases). Germline V gene data show CDR1 as SGHVS and CDR2 as FQNEAQ. V lost 2 bases and J lost 10, with 17 bases in between. The CDR3 is 14 residues long. CDR3 amino acids: CASSLNRQVSDYTF. The CDR3 region has the DNA TGTGCCAGCAGCTTAAACCGACAGGTTTCCGACTACACCTTC.

The chain is built from TRBV6-5 and TRBJ1-2, with 7 bases lining up with TRBD1. Per the germline V gene, CDR1 is MNHEY and CDR2 is SVGAGI. This CDR3 is 15 amino acids long. V trimming: 6 bases; J trimming: 8 bases; junction bases outside the gene matches: 15. The CDR3 DNA reads TGTGCCAGCAGGAGCTCGGGACAGTACCAGGTCGGCTACACCTTC. Its translation: CASRSSGQYQVGYTF.

The rearrangement links TRBV6-5 to TRBJ2-7, with D unclear. The CDR3 runs 11 residues. The germline V gene has CDR1 MNHEY and CDR2 SVGAGI. V was clipped by 7 bases and J by 3 bases, with 7 bases between them. The CDR3 protein is CASKDNYEQYF. Here the CDR3 DNA reads TGTGCCAGCAAAGACAACTACGAGCAGTACTTC.

The chain combines TRBV29-1 with TRBJ2-3, with D perhaps matching TRBD1 (6 bases). Germline CDR1 reads SQVTM; CDR2 reads ANQGSEA. The CDR3 loop spans 13 amino acids. Trimming took 3 bases from V and 4 from J, leaving 11 bases between them. As DNA, the CDR3 is TGCAGCGTTGACAGGGGTTTGCCAGATACGCAGTATTTT. It yields the protein CSVDRGLPDTQYF.

The gene calls are TRBV19 and TRBJ1-4; D remains ambiguous. V lost 3 bases and J 8 bases, leaving 13 bases between the germline ends. CDR1 and CDR2 from the germline V gene are LNHDA and SQIVND (reference sequence). The CDR3 runs 14 residues. The CDR3 DNA reads as TGTGCCAGTAGTATCGAAGGGTCCGGAGAAAAACTGTTTTTT. Amino acid sequence: CASSIEGSGEKLFF.

This chain connects TRBV6-5 to TRBJ1-2; D unresolved. Between the trimmed V and J ends, which lost 0 bases and 0 bases, there was a span of 11 bases. Germline CDR1 reads MNHEY; CDR2 reads SVGAGI. CDR3 length equals 16 residues. CDR3 in DNA: TGTGCCAGCAGTTACTCAGCAGTCTCCTCTAACTATGGCTACACCTTC. Residues: CASSYSAVSSNYGYTF.

V gene TRBV5-1 combines with J gene TRBJ1-3; 10 nucleotides agree with TRBD1. This CDR3 has 16 amino acids. V was pared by 2 bases and J by 1 base, with 3 bases of the junction left unmatched. CDR1 SGHRS and CDR2 YFSETQ come from the germline V gene. CDR3 residues: CASSFGTGESGNTIYF. CDR3 coding DNA: TGCGCCAGCAGCTTCGGGACAGGGGAATCTGGAAACACCATATATTTT.

The rearrangement links TRBV6-1 to TRBJ1-4; D is perhaps TRBD1 (5 bases). Germline loops: CDR1 MNHNS, CDR2 SASEGT. The CDR3 has 15 amino acids. V was pared by 4 bases and J by 1 base, with 10 bases between. Here the CDR3 reads CASSGTGGTNEKLFF. For the CDR3, the DNA is TGTGCCAGCAGTGGGACGGGGGGAACTAATGAAAAACTGTTTTTT.

The chain links TRBV7-9 to TRBJ2-7; tentative D call: TRBD2 (5 bases). The CDR3 length is 14 residues. Trimming cost V 3 bases and J 2 bases, with 11 bases left between them. CDR1 is SEHNR, CDR2 FQNEAQ, per germline (reference sequence). In DNA form, the CDR3 reads TGTGCCAGCAGCTTTTGGGAGTCCCCCTACGAGCAGTACTTC. Protein: CASSFWESPYEQYF.

The chain joins TRBV7-9 to TRBJ1-1, with D unclear. V dropped 4 bases and J dropped 1 base, with 19 bases sitting between them. CDR3 length: 17 amino acids. Germline assignment: CDR1 SEHNR and CDR2 FQNEAQ (reference sequence). The CDR3 DNA reads TGTGCCAGCAGCTCCACTGTCCCCGCCTTTGAGAACACTGAAGCTTTCTTT. This encodes CASSSTVPAFENTEAFF.

The chain is built from TRBV6-5 and TRBJ1-1; 9 nucleotides line up with TRBD1. V was clipped by 6 bases and J by 8 bases; unmatched bases: 7. Germline V gene lookup returns CDR1 MNHEY and CDR2 SVGAGI. This CDR3 region has 13 residues. CDR3 loop: CASSPGQGAEAFF. DNA for the CDR3: TGTGCCAGCAGCCCGGGACAGGGCGCCGAAGCTTTCTTT.

The V gene is TRBV2, the J gene TRBJ1-2; 8 bases are shared with TRBD1. The V gene's germline CDR1 is SNHLY and CDR2 FYNNEI. Losses at the gene ends were 1 base for V and 8 bases for J; bases not matched to a gene: 3. The CDR3 totals 13 residues. CDR3 DNA sequence: TGTGCCAGCAGTGAAGAACAGGGGGGCGGCTACACCTTC. Protein: CASSEEQGGGYTF.

The chain links TRBV7-3 to TRBJ2-6; maybe TRBD2 (6 bases). In germline, CDR1 is SGHTA, CDR2 FQGTGA. This CDR3 is 15 amino acids long. The germline V and J ends were trimmed by 2 bases and 1 base, with 6 bases remaining between them. The CDR3 DNA is TGTGCCAGCAGCTTAGGGGGGTCTGGGGCCAACGTCCTGACTTTC. It is translated as CASSLGGSGANVLTF.

The chain combines TRBV10-3 with TRBJ1-3, with 7 nucleotides matching TRBD1. The CDR3 is 14 residues long. Germline V gene lookup returns CDR1 ENHRY and CDR2 SYGVKD. With V trimmed by 7 bases and J by 0 bases, 3 bases remained unmatched. The CDR3 loop is CAITAGGSGNTIYF. The CDR3 DNA reads TGTGCCATCACCGCAGGGGGCTCTGGAAACACCATATATTTT.

A note on this clone: At one end the junction does not follow the germline gene, possibly because of a read error. The chain links TRBV4-1 to TRBJ1-2, with D possibly matching TRBD1 (6 bases). The CDR3 has 15 residues. Looked up from germline, CDR1 is MGHRA and CDR2 is YSYEKL. CDR3 amino acids: CASTQGQSRGDGYTF. The CDR3 DNA reads TGCGCCAGCACCCAAGGACAGAGCCGGGGAGATGGCTACACCTTC.